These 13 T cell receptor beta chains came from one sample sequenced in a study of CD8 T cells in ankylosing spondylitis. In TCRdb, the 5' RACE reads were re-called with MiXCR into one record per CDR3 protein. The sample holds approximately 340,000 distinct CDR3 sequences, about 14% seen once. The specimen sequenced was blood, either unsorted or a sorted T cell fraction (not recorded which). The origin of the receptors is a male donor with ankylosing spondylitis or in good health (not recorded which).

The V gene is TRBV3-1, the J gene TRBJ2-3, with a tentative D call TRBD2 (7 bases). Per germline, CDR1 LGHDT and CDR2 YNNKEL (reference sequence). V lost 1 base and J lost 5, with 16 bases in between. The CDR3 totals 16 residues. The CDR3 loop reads CASSQVAGAVGDTQYF. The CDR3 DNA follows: TGTGCCAGCAGCCAAGTCGCGGGGGCGGTTGGAGATACGCAGTATTTT.

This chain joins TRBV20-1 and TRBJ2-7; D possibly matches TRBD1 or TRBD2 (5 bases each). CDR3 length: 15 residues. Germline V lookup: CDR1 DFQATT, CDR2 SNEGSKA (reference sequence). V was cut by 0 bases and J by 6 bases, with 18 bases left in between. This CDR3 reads CSAREWGIYDSEQYF. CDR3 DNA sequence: TGCAGTGCTAGAGAATGGGGGATTTATGACAGCGAGCAGTACTTC.

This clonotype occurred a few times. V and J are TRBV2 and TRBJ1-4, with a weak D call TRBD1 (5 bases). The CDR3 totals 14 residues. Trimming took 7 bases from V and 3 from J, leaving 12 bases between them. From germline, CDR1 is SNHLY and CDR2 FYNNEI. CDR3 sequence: CASTGLPANEKLFF. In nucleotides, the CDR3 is TGTGCCAGCACAGGGCTACCAGCTAATGAAAAACTGTTTTTT.

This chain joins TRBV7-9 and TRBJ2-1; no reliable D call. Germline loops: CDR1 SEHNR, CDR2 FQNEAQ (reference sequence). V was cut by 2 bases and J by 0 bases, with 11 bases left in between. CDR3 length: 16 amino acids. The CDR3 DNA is TGTGCCAGCAGCTTACCGCTGACCAGCTCCTACAATGAGCAGTTCTTC. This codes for CASSLPLTSSYNEQFF.

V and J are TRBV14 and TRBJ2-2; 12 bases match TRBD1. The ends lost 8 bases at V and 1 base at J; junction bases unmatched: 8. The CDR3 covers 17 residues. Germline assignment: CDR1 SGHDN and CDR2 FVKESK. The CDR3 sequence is CASGDRGRTGNTGELFF. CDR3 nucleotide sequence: TGTGCCAGCGGGGACAGGGGGCGAACTGGGAACACCGGGGAGCTGTTTTTT. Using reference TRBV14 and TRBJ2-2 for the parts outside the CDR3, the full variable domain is EAGVTQFPSHSVIEKGQTVTLRCDPISGHDNLYWYRRVMGKEIKFLLHFVKESKQDESGMPNNRFLAERTGGTYSTLKVQPAELEDSGVYFCASGDRGRTGNTGELFFGEGSRLTVL.

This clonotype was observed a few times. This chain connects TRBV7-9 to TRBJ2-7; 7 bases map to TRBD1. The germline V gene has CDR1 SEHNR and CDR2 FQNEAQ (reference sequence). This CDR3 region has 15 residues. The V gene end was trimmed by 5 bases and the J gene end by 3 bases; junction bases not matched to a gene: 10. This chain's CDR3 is CASSNTGEFGYEQYF. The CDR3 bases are TGTGCCAGCAGCAACACAGGGGAGTTCGGCTACGAGCAGTACTTC. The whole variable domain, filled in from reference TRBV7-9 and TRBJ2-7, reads DTGVSQNPRHKITKRGQNVTFRCDPISEHNRLYWYRQTLGQGPEFLTYFQNEAQLEKSRLLSDRFSAERPKGSFSTLEIQRTEQGDSAMYLCASSNTGEFGYEQYFGPGTRLTVT.

The CDR3 region has the DNA TGTGCCACCAGCAGAGATGGGACGGGAACGAACACCGGGGAGCTGTTTTTT. Translated, it gives CATSRDGTGTNTGELFF. The chain uses TRBV15 and TRBJ2-2, with D perhaps being TRBD1 or TRBD2 (5 bases each). Trimming stripped 0 bases from V and 0 bases from J, with 11 bases between. Germline CDR1 and CDR2: LNHNV and YYDKDF (reference sequence). The CDR3 runs to 17 residues.

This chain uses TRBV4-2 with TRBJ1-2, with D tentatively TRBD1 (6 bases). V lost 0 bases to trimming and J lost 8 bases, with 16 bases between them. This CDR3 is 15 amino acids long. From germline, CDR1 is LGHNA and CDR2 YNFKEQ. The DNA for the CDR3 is TGTGCCAGCAGCCAAGATCAGGGACACCCGCGGGGCTACACCTTC. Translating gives CASSQDQGHPRGYTF.

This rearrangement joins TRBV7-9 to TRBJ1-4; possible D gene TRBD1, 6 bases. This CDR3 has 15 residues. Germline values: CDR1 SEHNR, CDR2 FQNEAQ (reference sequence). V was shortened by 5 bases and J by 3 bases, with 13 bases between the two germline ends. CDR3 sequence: CASSHTGPANEKLFF. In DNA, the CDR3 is TGTGCCAGCAGCCACACAGGGCCGGCTAATGAAAAACTGTTTTTT.

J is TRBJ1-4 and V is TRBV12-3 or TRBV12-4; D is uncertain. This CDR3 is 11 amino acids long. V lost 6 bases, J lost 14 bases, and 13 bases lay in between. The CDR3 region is CASSLGGFLFF. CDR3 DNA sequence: TGTGCCAGCAGCCTTGGAGGTTTCCTGTTTTTT.

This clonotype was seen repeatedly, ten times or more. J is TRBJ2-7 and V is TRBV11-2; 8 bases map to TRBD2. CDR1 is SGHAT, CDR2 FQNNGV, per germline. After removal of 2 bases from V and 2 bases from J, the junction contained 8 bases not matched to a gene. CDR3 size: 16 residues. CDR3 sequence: CASSLRGGARTYEQYF. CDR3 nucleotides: TGTGCCAGCAGCTTACGGGGGGGTGCTCGTACCTACGAGCAGTACTTC.

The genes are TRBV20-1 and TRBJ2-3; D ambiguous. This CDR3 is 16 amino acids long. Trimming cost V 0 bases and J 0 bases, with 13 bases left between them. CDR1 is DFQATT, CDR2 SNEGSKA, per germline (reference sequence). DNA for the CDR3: TGCAGTGCTAGAGATGGCGGCTCCCCTAGCACAGATACGCAGTATTTT. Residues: CSARDGGSPSTDTQYF.

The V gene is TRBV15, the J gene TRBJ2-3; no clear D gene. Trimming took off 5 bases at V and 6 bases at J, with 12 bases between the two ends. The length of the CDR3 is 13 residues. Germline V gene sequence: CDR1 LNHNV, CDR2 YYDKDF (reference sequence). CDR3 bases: TGTGCCACCAGCCGGACCGGCAAGGATACGCAGTATTTT. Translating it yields CATSRTGKDTQYF.